This T cell receptor (beta chain) was retrieved from a study of CD8 T cells in ankylosing spondylitis. Study findings and constraints: What seemed typical of ankylosing spondylitis blood was a TCR beta motif built from about 8 highly homologous variants.

As regards this clonotype: Antigen unknown.

This CDR3 region has 14 residues. Germline CDR1 and CDR2: SGDLS and YYNGEE. Trimming removed 3 bases at V and 3 bases at J, with 13 bases between. Construction of TCR beta libraries was performed using quantitative 5'-RACE with molecular barcodes. TCRdb fed the 5' RACE reads into MiXCR, producing one record per CDR3 protein. Among roughly 700,000 distinct CDR3 sequences, roughly 19% were seen once, and the ten largest hold under 20%. This sequence joins TRBV9 and TRBJ2-7; D is unresolved. The origin of this receptor is a male donor with ankylosing spondylitis. The source material was blood, either unsorted or a sorted T cell fraction (not recorded which). CDR3 bases: TGTGCCAGCAGCGAGAAAGCGACTGACTACGAGCAGTACTTC. It translates to CASSEKATDYEQYF.